Here is one T cell receptor beta chain with its context. Per germline, CDR1 KGHSY and CDR2 FQNENV. There are 15 residues in the CDR3. Trimming removed 4 bases from V and 0 bases from J, with 10 bases in between. This specimen comes from a study of blood T cell repertoires in COVID-19. Study details: T cells, B-cell-depleted T cells, or PBMCs provided the cDNA or gDNA that served as material.

TCRdb's table, derived via immunoSEQ multiplex PCR, lists solely in-frame clones and lacks some. The sample has 210,000 or so clones; 90% are singletons. The chain carries TRBV16 and TRBJ1-5; D ambiguous. The sequence derives from a man aged 50 to 59 with acute or convalescent COVID-19. Input material: peripheral blood. CDR3 in DNA: TGTGCCAGCAGCCTTGCGATTCATAGCAATCAGCCCCAGCATTTT. It yields the protein CASSLAIHSNQPQHF. Filled out from reference TRBV16 and TRBJ1-5, the complete variable domain reads GEEVAQTPKHLVRGEGQKAKLYCAPIKGHSYVFWYQQVLKNEFKFLISFQNENVFDETGMPKERFSAKCLPNSPCSLEIQATKLEDSAVYFCASSLAIHSNQPQHFGDGTRLSIL.